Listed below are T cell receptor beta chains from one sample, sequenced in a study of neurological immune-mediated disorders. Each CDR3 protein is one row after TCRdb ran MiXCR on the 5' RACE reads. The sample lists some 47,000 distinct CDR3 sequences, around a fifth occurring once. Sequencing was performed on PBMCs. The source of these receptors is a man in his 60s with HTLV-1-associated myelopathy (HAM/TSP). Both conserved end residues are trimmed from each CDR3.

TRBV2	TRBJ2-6	ASSESGTVGNVLT
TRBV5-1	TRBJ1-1	ASRPGQENTEAF
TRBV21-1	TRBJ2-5	ASSPLAGAQETQY
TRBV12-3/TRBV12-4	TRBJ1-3	ASNTGTGGNTIY
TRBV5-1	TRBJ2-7	ASSLDRVGEQY
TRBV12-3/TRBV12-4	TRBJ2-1	ASSLGRLAGQNEQF
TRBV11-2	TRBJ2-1	ASSLGRGSYNEQF
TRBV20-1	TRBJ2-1	SAPRSSGWNEQF
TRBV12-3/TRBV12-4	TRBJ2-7	ASNQMGGEQY
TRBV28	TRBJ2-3	ASSSGTGLITPQY
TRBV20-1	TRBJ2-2	SATPRNTGELF
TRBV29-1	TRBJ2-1	SVPAGSSYNEQF
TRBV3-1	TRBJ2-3	ASSQAGGDTQY
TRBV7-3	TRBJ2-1	ASSLIGADEQF
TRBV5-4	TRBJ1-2	ASTGDNYGYT
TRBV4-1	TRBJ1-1	ASSQDRMNTEAF
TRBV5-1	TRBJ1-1	ASSSTGRTEAF
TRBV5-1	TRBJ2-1	ASSIGSGRAFNEQF
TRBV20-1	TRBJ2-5	SASRGSETQY
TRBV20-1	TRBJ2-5	SAPGLAGGKETQY